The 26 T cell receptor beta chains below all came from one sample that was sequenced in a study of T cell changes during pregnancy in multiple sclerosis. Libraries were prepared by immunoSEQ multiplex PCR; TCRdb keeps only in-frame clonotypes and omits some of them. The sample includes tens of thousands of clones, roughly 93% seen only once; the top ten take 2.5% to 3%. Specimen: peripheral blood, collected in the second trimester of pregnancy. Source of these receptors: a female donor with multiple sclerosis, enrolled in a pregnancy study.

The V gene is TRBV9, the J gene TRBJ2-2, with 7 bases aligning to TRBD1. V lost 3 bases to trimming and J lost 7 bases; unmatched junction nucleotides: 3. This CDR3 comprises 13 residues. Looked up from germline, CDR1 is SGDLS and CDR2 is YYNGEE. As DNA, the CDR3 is TGTGCCAGCAGCGGACAGGGACACGGGGAGCTGTTTTTT. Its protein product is CASSGQGHGELFF.

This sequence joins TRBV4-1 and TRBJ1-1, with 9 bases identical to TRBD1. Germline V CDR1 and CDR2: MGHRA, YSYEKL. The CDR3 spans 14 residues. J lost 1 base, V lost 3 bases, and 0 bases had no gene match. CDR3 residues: CASSQDRGNTEAFF. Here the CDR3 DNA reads TGCGCCAGCAGCCAGGACAGGGGGAACACTGAAGCTTTCTTT.

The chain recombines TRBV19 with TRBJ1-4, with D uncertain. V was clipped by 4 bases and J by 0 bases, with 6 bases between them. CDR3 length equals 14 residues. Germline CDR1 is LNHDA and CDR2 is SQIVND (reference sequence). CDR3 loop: CASSTLATNEKLFF. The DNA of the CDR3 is TGTGCCAGTAGTACACTAGCAACTAATGAAAAACTGTTTTTT. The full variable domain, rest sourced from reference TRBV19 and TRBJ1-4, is DGGITQSPKYLFRKEGQNVTLSCEQNLNHDAMYWYRQDPGQGLRLIYYSQIVNDFQKGDIAEGYSVSREKKESFPLTVTSAQKNPTAFYLCASSTLATNEKLFFGSGTQLSVL.

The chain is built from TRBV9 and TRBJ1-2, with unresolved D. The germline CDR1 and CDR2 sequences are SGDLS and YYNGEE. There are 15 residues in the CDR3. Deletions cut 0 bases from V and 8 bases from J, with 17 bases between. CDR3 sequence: CASSVAFGGSSGYTF. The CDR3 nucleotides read TGTGCCAGCAGCGTAGCGTTCGGAGGCAGTAGCGGCTACACCTTC.

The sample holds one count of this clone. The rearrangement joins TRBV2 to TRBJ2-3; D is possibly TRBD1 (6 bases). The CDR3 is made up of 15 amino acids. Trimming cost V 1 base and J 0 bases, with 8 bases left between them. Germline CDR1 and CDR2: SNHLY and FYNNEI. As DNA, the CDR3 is TGTGCCAGCAGTGAAGGGCAGGGGAGCACAGATACGCAGTATTTT. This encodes CASSEGQGSTDTQYF.

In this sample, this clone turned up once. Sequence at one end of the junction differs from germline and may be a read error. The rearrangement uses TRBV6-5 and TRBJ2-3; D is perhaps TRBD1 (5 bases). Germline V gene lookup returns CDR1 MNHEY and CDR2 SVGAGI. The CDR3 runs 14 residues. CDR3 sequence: CASGYGAGTDTQYF. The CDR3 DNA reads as TGTGCCAGCGGTTATGGGGCCGGCACAGATACGCAGTATTTT.

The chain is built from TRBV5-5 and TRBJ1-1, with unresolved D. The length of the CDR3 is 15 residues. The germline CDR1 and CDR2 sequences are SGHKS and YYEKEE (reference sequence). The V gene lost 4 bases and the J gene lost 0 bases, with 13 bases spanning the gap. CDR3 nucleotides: TGTGCCAGCAGCCGGGAGTGGATCATGAACACTGAAGCTTTCTTT. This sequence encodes CASSREWIMNTEAFF.

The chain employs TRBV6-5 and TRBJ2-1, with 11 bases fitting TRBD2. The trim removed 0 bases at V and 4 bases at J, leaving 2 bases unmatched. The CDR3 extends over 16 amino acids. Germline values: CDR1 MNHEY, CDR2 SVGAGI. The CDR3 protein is CASSYSTSGEYNEQFF. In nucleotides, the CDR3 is TGTGCCAGCAGTTACTCGACTAGCGGGGAGTACAATGAGCAGTTCTTC.

CDR3 nucleotide sequence: TGTGCCAGCAGCTCCTTCCTCCGGGAGGGGGCCAAAAACATTCAGTACTTC. Its protein is CASSSFLREGAKNIQYF. The chain combines TRBV7-2 with TRBJ2-4; 8 positions match TRBD2. Germline values: CDR1 SGHTA, CDR2 FQGNSA. J lost 1 base, V lost 4 bases, and 9 bases had no gene match. The CDR3 length is 17 residues.

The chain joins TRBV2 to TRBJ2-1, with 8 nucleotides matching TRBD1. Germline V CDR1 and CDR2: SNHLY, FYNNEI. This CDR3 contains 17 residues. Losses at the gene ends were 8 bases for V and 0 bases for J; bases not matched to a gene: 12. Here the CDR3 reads CASGTDRERGSYNEQFF. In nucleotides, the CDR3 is TGTGCCAGCGGCACGGACAGGGAACGAGGCTCCTACAATGAGCAGTTCTTC.

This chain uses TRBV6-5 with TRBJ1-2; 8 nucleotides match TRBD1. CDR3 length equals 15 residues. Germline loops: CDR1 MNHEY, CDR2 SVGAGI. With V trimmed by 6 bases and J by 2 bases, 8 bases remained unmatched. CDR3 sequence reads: CASSLTGDRNYGYTF. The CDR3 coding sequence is TGTGCCAGCAGCCTGACAGGGGACAGGAACTATGGCTACACCTTC.

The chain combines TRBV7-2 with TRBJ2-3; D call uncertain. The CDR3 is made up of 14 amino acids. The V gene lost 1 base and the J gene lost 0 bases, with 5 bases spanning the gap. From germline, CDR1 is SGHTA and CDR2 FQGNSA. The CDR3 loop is CASSLDYSTDTQYF. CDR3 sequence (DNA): TGTGCCAGCAGCTTAGACTACAGCACAGATACGCAGTATTTT.

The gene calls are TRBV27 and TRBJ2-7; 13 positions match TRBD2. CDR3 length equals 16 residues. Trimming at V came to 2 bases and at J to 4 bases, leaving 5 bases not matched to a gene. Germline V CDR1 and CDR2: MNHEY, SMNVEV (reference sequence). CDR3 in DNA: TGTGCCAGCAGTTTAGGACTAGCGGGGGATCCTTACGAGCAGTACTTC. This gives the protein CASSLGLAGDPYEQYF.

The CDR3 DNA is TGTGCCAGCAGCCTAGGACTAGCGGGGGGACAGTACGAGCAGTACTTC. It encodes CASSLGLAGGQYEQYF. This chain connects TRBV7-2 to TRBJ2-7; 14 bases map to TRBD2. V was pared by 5 bases and J by 4 bases, with 7 bases of the junction left unmatched. Germline V CDR1 and CDR2: SGHTA, FQGNSA. The CDR3 sequence is 16 residues long.

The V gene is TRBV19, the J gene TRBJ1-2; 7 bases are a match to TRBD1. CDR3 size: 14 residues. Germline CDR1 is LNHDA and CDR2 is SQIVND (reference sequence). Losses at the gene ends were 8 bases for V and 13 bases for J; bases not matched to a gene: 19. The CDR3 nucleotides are TGTGCCAGTCACCCTTCACCTACAGGGGCCTGGCCCACCTTC. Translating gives CASHPSPTGAWPTF.

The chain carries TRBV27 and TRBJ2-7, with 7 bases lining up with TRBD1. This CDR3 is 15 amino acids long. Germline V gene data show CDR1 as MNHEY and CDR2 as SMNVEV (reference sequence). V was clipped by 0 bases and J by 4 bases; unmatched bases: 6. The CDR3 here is CASSLSTGATYEQYF. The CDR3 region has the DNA TGTGCCAGCAGTTTATCAACAGGGGCGACGTACGAGCAGTACTTC.

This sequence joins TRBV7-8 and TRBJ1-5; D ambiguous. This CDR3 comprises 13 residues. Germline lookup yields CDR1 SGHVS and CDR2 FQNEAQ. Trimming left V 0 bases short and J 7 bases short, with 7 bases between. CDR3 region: CASSLAAEQPQHF. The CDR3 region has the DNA TGTGCCAGCAGCTTAGCAGCGGAACAGCCCCAGCATTTT.

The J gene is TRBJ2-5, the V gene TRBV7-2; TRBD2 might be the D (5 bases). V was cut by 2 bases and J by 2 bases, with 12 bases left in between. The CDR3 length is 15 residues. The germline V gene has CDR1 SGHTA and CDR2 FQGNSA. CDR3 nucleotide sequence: TGTGCCAGCAGCTTAATCCCGGACTTACAAGAGACCCAGTACTTC. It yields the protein CASSLIPDLQETQYF.

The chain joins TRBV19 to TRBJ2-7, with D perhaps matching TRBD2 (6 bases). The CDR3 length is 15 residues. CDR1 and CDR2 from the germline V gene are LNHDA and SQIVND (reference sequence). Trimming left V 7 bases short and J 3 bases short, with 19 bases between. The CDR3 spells CASTPSVGGNYEQYF. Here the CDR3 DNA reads TGTGCCAGTACCCCCTCAGTTGGAGGGAACTACGAGCAGTACTTC.

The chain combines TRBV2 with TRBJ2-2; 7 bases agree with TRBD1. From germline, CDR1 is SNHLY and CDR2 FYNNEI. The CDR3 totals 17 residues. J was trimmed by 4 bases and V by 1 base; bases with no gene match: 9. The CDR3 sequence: CASSEEHDRASTGELFF. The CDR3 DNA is TGTGCCAGCAGTGAAGAACACGACAGGGCAAGCACCGGGGAGCTGTTTTTT. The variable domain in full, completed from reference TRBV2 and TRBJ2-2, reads EPEVTQTPSHQVTQMGQEVILRCVPISNHLYFYWYRQILGQKVEFLVSFYNNEISEKSEIFDDQFSVERPDGSNFTLKIRSTKLEDSAMYFCASSEEHDRASTGELFFGEGSRLTVL.

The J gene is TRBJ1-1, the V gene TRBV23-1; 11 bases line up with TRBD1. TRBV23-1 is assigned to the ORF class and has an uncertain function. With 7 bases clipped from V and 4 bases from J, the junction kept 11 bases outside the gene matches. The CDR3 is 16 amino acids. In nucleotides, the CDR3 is TGCGCCAGCAAAACAGGGACAGGGGGTTATCGCACTGAAGCTTTCTTT. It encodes CASKTGTGGYRTEAFF.

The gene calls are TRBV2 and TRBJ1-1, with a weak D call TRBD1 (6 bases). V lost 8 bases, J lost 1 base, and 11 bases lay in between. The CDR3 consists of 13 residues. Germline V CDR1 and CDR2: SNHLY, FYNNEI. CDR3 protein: CASSTQGNTEAFF. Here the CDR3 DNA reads TGTGCCAGCTCCACACAGGGGAACACTGAAGCTTTCTTT.

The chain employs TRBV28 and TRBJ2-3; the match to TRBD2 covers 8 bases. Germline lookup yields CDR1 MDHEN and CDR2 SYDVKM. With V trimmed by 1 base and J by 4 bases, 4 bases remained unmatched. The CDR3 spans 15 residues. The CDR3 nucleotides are TGTGCCAGCAGTTTATTCGGGGGGGCATCAGATACGCAGTATTTT. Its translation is CASSLFGGASDTQYF.

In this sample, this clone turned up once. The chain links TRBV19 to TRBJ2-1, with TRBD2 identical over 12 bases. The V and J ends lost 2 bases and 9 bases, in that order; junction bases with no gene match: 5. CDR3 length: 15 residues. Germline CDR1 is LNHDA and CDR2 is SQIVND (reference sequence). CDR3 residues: CASSILAGGPSEQFF. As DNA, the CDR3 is TGTGCCAGTAGTATACTAGCGGGGGGGCCGAGTGAGCAGTTCTTC.

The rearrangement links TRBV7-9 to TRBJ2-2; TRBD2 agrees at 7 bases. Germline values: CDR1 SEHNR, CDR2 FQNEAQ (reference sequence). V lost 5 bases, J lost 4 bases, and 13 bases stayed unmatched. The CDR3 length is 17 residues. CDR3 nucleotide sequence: TGTGCCAGCAGCCGCCCGGCGGGGGAGGGGCGCACCGGGGAGCTGTTTTTT. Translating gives CASSRPAGEGRTGELFF.

The CDR3 DNA reads TGTGCCAGTAGTATAGATCTGGACAGTGGAGCGGACACCTTC. This codes for CASSIDLDSGADTF. V and J are TRBV19 and TRBJ1-2, with D possibly matching TRBD1 (6 bases). Germline V lookup: CDR1 LNHDA, CDR2 SQIVND (reference sequence). There are 14 residues in the CDR3. Between the trimmed V and J ends, which lost 0 bases and 12 bases, there was a span of 17 bases.